This is a list of T cell receptor beta chains from one sample in a study of shared clonotypes between healthy human individuals. Sequenced by immunoSEQ multiplex PCR; TCRdb stores in-frame clones only, minus some. The table lists some 500,000 clones, 95% to 97% of them singletons. Sequenced: naive CD4+ T cells sorted from blood. The receptors stem from a woman aged 25-40 years in good health. Both conserved end residues are part of each CDR3. The D gene is left open where the match is weak. Not all rows give a size; the values are once, few, many and, for expanded clones, a class.

J gene,D gene,clone size,V gene,CDR3 DNA,CDR3 protein
TRBJ1-4,.,.,TRBV28,TGTGCCAGCAGCTCCGGGACTCCCGAGGGCGAAAAACTGTTTTTT,CASSSGTPEGEKLFF
TRBJ2-5,TRBD2,.,TRBV4-2,TGTGCCAGCAGCCAAGGTAGGGCTAGCGGGAGTAGAAGGAGTGAGACCCAGTACTTC,CASSQGRASGSRRSETQYF
TRBJ2-1,.,.,TRBV18,TGTGCCAGCTCACCACCTACACAGGGAAAGGACAATGAGCAGTTCTTC,CASSPPTQGKDNEQFF
TRBJ2-1,TRBD2,.,TRBV19,TGTGCCACTATTAGCGGGAGGGCCATTAATGAGCAGTTCTTC,CATISGRAINEQFF
TRBJ2-7,TRBD1,once,TRBV5-4,TGTGCCAGCAGCGACAAACGACAGGGGGCGTACGAGCAGTACTTC,CASSDKRQGAYEQYF
TRBJ2-1,.,.,TRBV11-2,TGTGCCAGCACCGGGAGTAGCTCCTACAATGAGCAGTTCTTC,CASTGSSSYNEQFF
TRBJ2-7,.,.,TRBV7-9,TGTGCCAGCAGCCAGGGGGTAGCGGGGTCCTACGAGCAGTACTTC,CASSQGVAGSYEQYF
TRBJ1-6,TRBD1,.,TRBV27,TGTGCCAGCAGTTTGGACGACAGGGCCAATTCACCCCTCCACTTT,CASSLDDRANSPLHF
TRBJ2-2,TRBD2,.,TRBV4-2,TGTGCCAGCAGTCCTAGCGGGAGCTCTACCTCGAACACCGGGGAGCTGTTTTTT,CASSPSGSSTSNTGELFF
TRBJ1-2,.,.,TRBV6-1,TGTGCCAGCAGTGAAGGTGGGGGGGGCGCGGTGGCTTTTGGCTACACCTTC,CASSEGGGGAVAFGYTF
TRBJ2-4,.,.,TRBV28,TGTGCCAGCAGTTTGAGAGGGGAGAACATTCAGTACTTC,CASSLRGENIQYF
TRBJ2-1,.,.,TRBV5-1,TGCGCCAGCAGCTTGGTCCCGCTTAGGGTCGGGGGAAGAAGCTCCTACAATGAGCAGTTCTTC,CASSLVPLRVGGRSSYNEQFF
TRBJ2-7,.,.,TRBV27,TGTGCCAGCAGTCCATTCGGCTACGAGCAGTACTTC,CASSPFGYEQYF
TRBJ2-3,.,.,TRBV11-2,TGTGCCAGCAGCTTATCGCTCGGGGTCACAGATACGCAGTATTTT,CASSLSLGVTDTQYF
TRBJ2-1,TRBD2,.,TRBV28,TGTGCCAGCTGTTTAGCGGGGGACAATGAGCAGTTCTTC,CASCLAGDNEQFF
TRBJ2-7,TRBD2,.,TRBV28,TGTGCCAGCAATGGTAAGACTAGCGCCTCCTACGAGCAGTACTTC,CASNGKTSASYEQYF
TRBJ1-1,TRBD1,once,TRBV4-2,TGTGCCAGCAGCCTGGGACAGGGCCGACGAAGGAACACTGAAGCTTTCTTT,CASSLGQGRRRNTEAFF
TRBJ2-4,TRBD1,.,TRBV28,TGTGCCAGCAGTCCAGGACAGGGGTCGAACATTCAGTACTTC,CASSPGQGSNIQYF
TRBJ1-5,.,.,TRBV6-5,TGTGCCAGCAGTTATGAAAAGGGCAATCAGCCCCAGCATTTT,CASSYEKGNQPQHF
TRBJ2-5,TRBD1,.,TRBV2,TGTGCCAGCAGCCGGGACAGGGGCACCCAAGAGACCCAGTACTTC,CASSRDRGTQETQYF
TRBJ2-5,.,.,TRBV6-6,TGTGCCAGCAGTTACTCGTTCGGCGGTACCAAATGGTACTTC,CASSYSFGGTKWYF
TRBJ2-7,.,.,TRBV28,TGTGCCAGCAGTTTTGCGCTACGCTCCTACGAGCAGTACTTC,CASSFALRSYEQYF
TRBJ2-7,TRBD2,.,TRBV5-4,TGTGCCAGCAGCCCAGGGACTAGCGGTACCTACGAGCAGTACTTC,CASSPGTSGTYEQYF
TRBJ2-2,.,.,TRBV5-1,TGCGCCAGCAGCAGAGTGCCCGGCGTTGGCACCGGGGAGCTGTTTTTT,CASSRVPGVGTGELFF
TRBJ2-2,TRBD1,.,TRBV5-1,TGCGCCAGCAGTTTTGACAGGGCCGGGGAGCTGTTTTTT,CASSFDRAGELFF
TRBJ2-1,TRBD1,.,TRBV28,TGTGCCAGCAGTTCTGCCGGGACAGGGGATGAGTTCTTC,CASSSAGTGDEFF
TRBJ2-1,.,.,TRBV6-1,TGTGCCAGCAGTGCCCAGTCAGGAGACTCCTACAATGAGCAGTTCTTC,CASSAQSGDSYNEQFF
TRBJ1-5,.,.,TRBV28,TGTGCCAGCAGTTTCGGGATCCGCAATCAGCCCCAGCATTTT,CASSFGIRNQPQHF
TRBJ2-3,.,.,TRBV11-2,TGTGCCAGCAGCTTAGATGGGGCGGGAATCTCAGATACGCAGTATTTT,CASSLDGAGISDTQYF
TRBJ1-1,.,.,TRBV10-3,TGTGCCATCAAACAGGGAGCGACTGAAGCTTTCTTT,CAIKQGATEAFF
TRBJ2-7,.,.,TRBV11-2,TGTGCCAGCAGCCCGCCGGACATTTACGAGCAGTACTTC,CASSPPDIYEQYF
TRBJ2-1,.,.,TRBV5-1,TGCGCCAGCAGCCCTAGCAAAGAAGGGTACAATGAGCAGTTCTTC,CASSPSKEGYNEQFF
TRBJ1-2,.,.,TRBV28,TGTGCCAGCAGTCAGACCGGCAGGAGGGCTCGGGACTATGGCTACACCTTC,CASSQTGRRARDYGYTF
TRBJ2-7,TRBD1,.,TRBV28,TGTGCCAGCAACTACGACAGGGGGCTCCTCGAGCAGTACTTC,CASNYDRGLLEQYF
TRBJ2-1,TRBD2,.,TRBV5-1,TGCGCCAGCAGGACTAGCGGGAGGGTTTTGGGGTACAATGAGCAGTTCTTC,CASRTSGRVLGYNEQFF
TRBJ1-6,.,.,TRBV28,TGTGCCAGCAGCCAGGGGTCTGGTATCTGGTCACCCCTCCACTTT,CASSQGSGIWSPLHF
TRBJ2-2,.,.,TRBV6-1,TGTGCCAGCAGTGAAATCTTGGGGCCGCGTAGGCTAGGGAGCGCCGGGGAGCTGTTTTTT,CASSEILGPRRLGSAGELFF
TRBJ2-1,TRBD2,.,TRBV7-3,TGTGCCAGCAGCTCCGGGACTAGCGGAGCTTCTGAGCAGTTCTTC,CASSSGTSGASEQFF
TRBJ2-1,TRBD2,.,TRBV5-1,TGCGCCAGCAGCCCCGCTAGCGGGAGGGCCCACAATGAGCAGTTCTTC,CASSPASGRAHNEQFF
TRBJ1-5,.,.,TRBV28,TGTGCCAGCAGTTTACCGCAGGTGGACAATCAGCCCCAGCATTTT,CASSLPQVDNQPQHF
TRBJ1-2,.,.,TRBV2,TGTGCCAGCAGTGAAGAGGAGGGTTTAGACTATGGCTACACCTTC,CASSEEEGLDYGYTF
TRBJ1-3,.,once,TRBV5-1,TGCGCCAGCAGCCCCGCCTTGTACAGGGCTGGAAACACCATATATTTT,CASSPALYRAGNTIYF
TRBJ2-3,.,.,TRBV5-1,TGCGCCAGCAGCTTGGATTACTACTACACAGATACGCAGTATTTT,CASSLDYYYTDTQYF
TRBJ1-1,.,.,TRBV5-1,TGCGCCAGCAGCTTGGTCAGCATCATGAACACTGAAGCTTTCTTT,CASSLVSIMNTEAFF
TRBJ1-1,TRBD1,.,TRBV5-5,TGTGCCAGCAGCTCGGTGGGGGGACAGCTTGAAGCTTTCTTT,CASSSVGGQLEAFF
TRBJ2-1,.,.,TRBV11-3,TGTGCCAGCAGCTTAGCCGGGGGGCCCTACAATGAGCAGTTCTTC,CASSLAGGPYNEQFF
TRBJ2-5,TRBD2,.,TRBV4-1,TGCGCCAGCAGCCAAGGCCCTAGCGGGAGTTCCGGGGAGACCCAGTACTTC,CASSQGPSGSSGETQYF
TRBJ2-1,.,.,TRBV7-6,TGTGCCAGCAGCTTAAGTTCCGGGAGCTCCTACAATGAGCAGTTCTTC,CASSLSSGSSYNEQFF
TRBJ2-5,TRBD2,once,TRBV5-1,TGCGCCAGCAGCTTGGGACTAGCGGGAGTCCGTGAGACCCAGTACTTC,CASSLGLAGVRETQYF
TRBJ2-1,TRBD1,.,TRBV7-9,TGTGCCAGCGCATCGACAGGGTTCGACAATGAGCAGTTCTTC,CASASTGFDNEQFF
TRBJ2-7,.,once,TRBV6-5,TGTGCCAGCAGTTGGGAGAGGGGAGGTTCCTACGAGCAGTACTTC,CASSWERGGSYEQYF
TRBJ2-6,.,.,TRBV5-1,TGCGCCAGCAGCCGGTTGGGCACTAGGTCTGGGGCCAACGTCCTGACTTTC,CASSRLGTRSGANVLTF
TRBJ1-5,TRBD1,.,TRBV28,TGTGCCAGCAATACCCCGGGACAGGGGGTTCAGCCCCAGCATTTT,CASNTPGQGVQPQHF
TRBJ1-5,TRBD1,.,TRBV19,TGTGCCAGTAGTATTGGCGACAGGGTTGGTCAGCCCCAGCATTTT,CASSIGDRVGQPQHF